The 10 T cell receptor beta chains reported below all come from one sample, sequenced in a study of neoadjuvant anti-PD-1 for oral cavity cancer. As to time point: after neoadjuvant nivolumab, at surgical resection. Sequencing used immunoSEQ multiplex PCR; TCRdb keeps in-frame clones, though not all of them. The sample lists some 14,000 clones, roughly 79% seen once, with around 3% in the top ten. This specimen consisted of PBMCs, obtained after nivolumab (anti-PD-1) treatment. These receptor sequences come from a person aged 40-85 years with oral cavity squamous cell carcinoma.

CDR3 sequence reads: CASSRGGGFYNEQFF. DNA of the CDR3: TGTGCCAGTAGTAGAGGAGGGGGCTTCTACAATGAGCAGTTCTTC. This chain joins TRBV19 and TRBJ2-1; D might be TRBD1 (7 bases). The V end lost 4 bases, the J end lost 3 bases, and 13 bases lay between the germline ends. Germline CDR1 reads LNHDA; CDR2 reads SQIVND (reference sequence). This CDR3 region has 15 residues.

The V gene is TRBV30, the J gene TRBJ1-5; the D gene is possibly TRBD1 (6 bases). Germline values: CDR1 GTSNPN, CDR2 SVGIG (reference sequence). The CDR3 contains 14 residues. V lost 2 bases to trimming and J lost 4 bases, with 12 bases between them. CDR3 residues: CAWSTAGANQPQHF. The CDR3 nucleotides read TGTGCCTGGAGTACAGCGGGGGCAAATCAGCCCCAGCATTTT.

The V gene is TRBV30, the J gene TRBJ2-2, with 8 nucleotides matching TRBD1. CDR1 GTSNPN and CDR2 SVGIG come from the germline V gene (reference sequence). Trimming at V came to 6 bases and at J to 0 bases, leaving 6 bases not matched to a gene. The CDR3 consists of 15 residues. Here the CDR3 reads CACTRGPSNTGELFF. CDR3 DNA sequence: TGTGCCTGTACCAGGGGGCCATCGAACACCGGGGAGCTGTTTTTT.

This rearrangement joins TRBV7-6 to TRBJ2-3, with D uncertain. CDR1 and CDR2 from the germline V gene are SGHVS and FNYEAQ. Trimming removed 1 base from V and 4 bases from J, with 9 bases in between. This CDR3 has 14 residues. In DNA form, the CDR3 reads TGTGCCAGCAGCTTAGAGTTAGTCTCAGATACGCAGTATTTT. It translates to CASSLELVSDTQYF.

J is TRBJ2-1 and V is TRBV12-5; D gene ambiguous. Trimming cost V 5 bases and J 3 bases, with 8 bases left between them. The CDR3 loop spans 13 amino acids. CDR1 is LGHNT and CDR2 is FRNRAP in the germline V gene. CDR3 in DNA: TGTGCTAGTGGTCGTTATAGCTACAATGAGCAGTTCTTC. Translated: CASGRYSYNEQFF.

This sequence joins TRBV28 and TRBJ2-7, with TRBD2 as a possible D gene (6 bases). The germline V gene encodes CDR1 MDHEN and CDR2 SYDVKM. Trimming left V 11 bases short and J 0 bases short, with 14 bases between. This CDR3 spans 13 amino acids. The CDR3 protein is CAAAAGYSYEQYF. For the CDR3, the DNA is TGTGCCGCGGCGGCGGGATACTCCTACGAGCAGTACTTC. Using reference TRBV28 and TRBJ2-7 for the parts outside the CDR3, the full variable domain is DVKVTQSSRYLVKRTGEKVFLECVQDMDHENMFWYRQDPGLGLRLIYFSYDVKMKEKGDIPEGYSVSREKKERFSLILESASTNQTSMYLCAAAAGYSYEQYFGPGTRLTVT.

This clone was recorded only once. Here the CDR3 reads CASSPGRTTDTQYF. CDR3 in DNA: TGTGCCAGCAGCCCAGGGCGGACAACGGATACGCAGTATTTT. The rearrangement links TRBV7-9 to TRBJ2-3, with D perhaps TRBD1 (5 bases). Looked up from germline, CDR1 is SEHNR and CDR2 is FQNEAQ (reference sequence). This CDR3 contains 14 residues. Deletions cut 5 bases from V and 6 bases from J, with 15 bases between.

This clone was counted only a few times. This chain joins TRBV30 and TRBJ1-2, with D maybe TRBD1 (6 bases). The CDR3 runs 12 residues. Per the germline V gene, CDR1 is GTSNPN and CDR2 is SVGIG (reference sequence). V was trimmed by 8 bases and J by 7 bases, leaving 17 bases between them. CDR3 DNA sequence: TGTGCCGCCGGCTGGGGGGCGGGTGGCTACACCTTC. Translating gives CAAGWGAGGYTF.

This rearrangement joins TRBV6-1 to TRBJ2-1, with 8 bases identical to TRBD1. CDR1 and CDR2 (germline): MNHNS, SASEGT. V shed 1 base, J shed 7 bases, and the junction held 9 bases outside the gene matches. CDR3 length: 16 residues. Here the CDR3 DNA reads TGTGCCAGCAGTGAAGGCAGGGGGCATGGGGTGAATGAGCAGTTCTTC. Its protein product is CASSEGRGHGVNEQFF.

This clone has just one count. The rearrangement joins TRBV7-9 to TRBJ1-2, with D uncertain. The CDR3 runs 11 residues. V shed 5 bases and J shed 7 bases, with 8 bases lying between them. CDR1 SEHNR and CDR2 FQNEAQ come from the germline V gene (reference sequence). The chain's CDR3 is CASSREVGYTF. For the CDR3, the DNA is TGTGCCAGCAGCCGTGAGGTTGGCTACACCTTC.